This T cell receptor beta chain originates from a study of T cell responses to AZD1222 COVID-19 vaccine. Clones were sequenced by immunoSEQ multiplex PCR, and TCRdb holds only the in-frame ones, with some missing. The data hold tens of thousands of clones, with about four fifths observed a single time. Germline values: CDR1 SGHRS, CDR2 YFSETQ. The CDR3 consists of 12 residues. Trimming took off 0 bases at V and 5 bases at J, with 4 bases between the two ends. Findings of the study overall: As reported, nearly half of all spike-specific TCRs target variant regions that are unmutated. Females outnumbered males among donors, who were mostly white British; clonal diversity was possibly underestimated. At baseline, just six or seven AZD1222 recipients tested seropositive. Vaccination with two AZD1222 doses was followed by a rise in Spike-specific TCR breadth and depth.

Notes on this clone: Its antigen is still unknown.

The sequence came from an adult in good health. The V call is TRBV5-1, the J call TRBJ2-3; D gene uncertain. The starting material was peripheral blood, obtained on day 0 of AZD1222 vaccination. The DNA of the CDR3 is TGCGCCAGCAGCTTGGATCTAGATACGCAGTATTTT. Translating it yields CASSLDLDTQYF. The variable domain in full, completed from reference TRBV5-1 and TRBJ2-3, reads KAGVTQTPRYLIKTRGQQVTLSCSPISGHRSVSWYQQTPGQGLQFLFEYFSETQRNKGNFPGRFSGRQFSNSRSEMNVSTLELGDSALYLCASSLDLDTQYFGPGTRLTVL.